Described below is a single T cell receptor beta chain sequence and its context. Single viable CD3+CD4+CD8-CD45RO+ cells were sorted as the memory CD4+ T cells. The data were obtained in a study of memory CD4+ T cells and cytomegalovirus serostatus. Repertoires were generated with immunoSEQ multiplex PCR, while TCRdb's copy carries only in-frame clones and drops some. The sample includes about 64,000 clones, over 60% seen only once; the top ten take about 1%. The ends were cut back, 5 bases at V and 8 bases at J, with 15 bases in the middle. The CDR3 totals 13 residues. Germline V gene sequence: CDR1 SGHVS, CDR2 FNYEAQ.

The sequenced material came from memory CD4+ T cells from blood. The clonotype comes from an adult in good health and CMV-seronegative. The chain links TRBV7-6 to TRBJ1-2, with a weak D call TRBD1 (6 bases). The CDR3 region is CASSLGQRGGYTF. CDR3 nucleotides: TGTGCCAGCAGCCTCGGACAGCGTGGGGGCTACACCTTC.